The present TCR beta chain was sequenced within a study of memory CD4+ T cells and cytomegalovirus serostatus. As for the study in general: This sample comes from healthy Belgian adults, about 10 CMV seropositive, approximately 23 seronegative.

CDR1 is GTSNPN, CDR2 SVGIG, per germline (reference sequence). The CDR3 consists of 11 residues. The trim removed 2 bases at V and 11 bases at J, leaving 5 bases unmatched. Profiled with immunoSEQ multiplex PCR; TCRdb holds only in-frame clones, not every one. The table records some 58,000 clones, approximately 77% of them present only once. This clone has at least ten counts. Single viable CD3+CD4+CD8-CD45RO+ cells were sorted as the memory CD4+ T cells. This clonotype originated in an adult in good health and CMV-seronegative. The V call is TRBV30, the J call TRBJ1-1; 7 nucleotides align to TRBD1. The sample taken for sequencing was memory CD4+ T cells from blood. CDR3 DNA sequence: TGTGCCTGGAGTCTCGACAGGGTGGCTTTCTTT. Protein sequence: CAWSLDRVAFF.